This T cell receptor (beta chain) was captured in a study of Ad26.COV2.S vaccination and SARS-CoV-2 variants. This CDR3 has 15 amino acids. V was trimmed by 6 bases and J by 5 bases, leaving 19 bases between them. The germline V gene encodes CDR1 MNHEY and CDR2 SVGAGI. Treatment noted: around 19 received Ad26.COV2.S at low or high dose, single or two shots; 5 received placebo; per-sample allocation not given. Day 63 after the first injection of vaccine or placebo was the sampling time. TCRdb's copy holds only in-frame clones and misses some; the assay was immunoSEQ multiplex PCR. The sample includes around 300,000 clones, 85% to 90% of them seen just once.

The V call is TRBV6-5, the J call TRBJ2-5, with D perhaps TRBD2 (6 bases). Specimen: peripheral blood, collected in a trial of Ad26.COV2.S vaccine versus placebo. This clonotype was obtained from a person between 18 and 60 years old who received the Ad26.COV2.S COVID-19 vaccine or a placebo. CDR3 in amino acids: CASSRLGGTRETQYF. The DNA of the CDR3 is TGTGCCAGCAGCCGACTCGGGGGAACAAGGGAGACCCAGTACTTC.